Following are 2 T cell receptor beta chains from one sample sequenced in a study of shared clonotypes between healthy human individuals. Only in-frame clones appear in the TCRdb table, and some are missing; sequencing was by immunoSEQ multiplex PCR. This table holds around 500,000 clones, around 79% found once. Specimen: PBMCs. Every receptor here comes from a woman in her 40s in good health. Some clones in this sample may be carry-over from other donors' samples.

This clone was seen a handful of times. This chain joins TRBV7-9 and TRBJ1-5, with a tentative D call TRBD1 (5 bases). Germline CDR1 is SEHNR and CDR2 is FQNEAQ (reference sequence). The CDR3 totals 13 residues. The germline V and J ends were trimmed by 5 bases and 0 bases, with 5 bases remaining between them. The CDR3 DNA sequence: TGTGCCAGCAGCCAGGGTAGCAATCAGCCCCAGCATTTT. Translating gives CASSQGSNQPQHF.

Only one count was recorded for this clone. V is TRBV5-1 and J is TRBJ1-6; TRBD1 matches at 7 bases. The CDR3 has 15 amino acids. The germline CDR1 and CDR2 sequences are SGHRS and YFSETQ. The V and J ends lost 0 bases and 9 bases, in that order; junction bases with no gene match: 6. CDR3 bases: TGCGCCAGCAGCTTGGCCGCCAGGGGGAGTTCACCCCTCCACTTT. Residues: CASSLAARGSSPLHF.